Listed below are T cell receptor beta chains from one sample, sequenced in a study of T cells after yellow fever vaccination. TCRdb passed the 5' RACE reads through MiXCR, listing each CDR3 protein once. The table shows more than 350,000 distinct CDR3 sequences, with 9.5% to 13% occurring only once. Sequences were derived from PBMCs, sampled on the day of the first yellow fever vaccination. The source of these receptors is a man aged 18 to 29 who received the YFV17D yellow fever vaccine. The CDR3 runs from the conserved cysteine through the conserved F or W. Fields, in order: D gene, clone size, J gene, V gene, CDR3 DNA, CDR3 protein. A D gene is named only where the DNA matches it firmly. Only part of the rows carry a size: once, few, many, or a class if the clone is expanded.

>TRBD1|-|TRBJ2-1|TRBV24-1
TGTGCCACCAGTGACCCTGGGACAGCCTCCTCCTACAATGAGCAGTTCTTC
CATSDPGTASSYNEQFF
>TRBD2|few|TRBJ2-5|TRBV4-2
TGTGCCAGCAGCCAAGCATGGGGGGGCCAAGAGACCCAGTACTTC
CASSQAWGGQETQYF
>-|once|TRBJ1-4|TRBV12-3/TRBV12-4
TGTGCCAGCAGTTTTGACAGACGTTCAACTAATGAAAAACGGTTTTTT
CASSFDRRSTNEKRFF
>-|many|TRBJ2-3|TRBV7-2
TGTGCCAGCAGTCCTGGTGGTACGCAGTATTTT
CASSPGGTQYF
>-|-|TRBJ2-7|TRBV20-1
TGCAGTGCTAGCGGGGTGGGGGCCTACGAGCAGTACTTC
CSASGVGAYEQYF
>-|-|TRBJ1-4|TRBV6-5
TGTGCCAGCAGTTACTCGTCCCGGATTGAAAAACTGTTTTTT
CASSYSSRIEKLFF
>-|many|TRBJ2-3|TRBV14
TGTGCCAGCAGCCAAGATGTGGCTGGGGCAGATACGCAGTATTTT
CASSQDVAGADTQYF
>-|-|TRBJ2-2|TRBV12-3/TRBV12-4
TGTGCCAGCAGTTTAATTTCTCGCGCTACCGGGGAGCTGTTTTTT
CASSLISRATGELFF
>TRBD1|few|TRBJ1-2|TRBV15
TGTGCCACCAGCAGAGAAGGGGGCATTGGCTACACCTTC
CATSREGGIGYTF
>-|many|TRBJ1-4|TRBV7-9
TGTGCCAGCAGCTCGGAGGGTTCCCCCATTTTT
CASSSEGSPIF
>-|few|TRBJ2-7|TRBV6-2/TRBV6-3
TGTGCCAGCAGTTACTCCCACACCTCCTACGAGCAGTACTTC
CASSYSHTSYEQYF
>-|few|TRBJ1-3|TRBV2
TGTGCCAGCAGTGAAAGGGTTCCCCCTAGCTCTGGAAACACCATATATTTT
CASSERVPPSSGNTIYF
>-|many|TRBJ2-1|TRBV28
TGTGCCAGCAGTTTACGGGGGCCTTGGAATGAGCAGTTCTTC
CASSLRGPWNEQFF
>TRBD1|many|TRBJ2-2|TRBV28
TGTGCCACGCAAGGCTGGGGGACAGCAAACACCGGGGAGCTGTTTTTT
CATQGWGTANTGELFF
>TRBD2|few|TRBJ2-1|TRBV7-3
TGTGCCAGCAGCTTAACGATGACTAGCGGGGGGGGCTACAATGAGCAGTTCTTC
CASSLTMTSGGGYNEQFF
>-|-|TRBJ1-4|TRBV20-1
TGCAGTGCTAGACCGGGAGACAAACTGTTTTTT
CSARPGDKLFF
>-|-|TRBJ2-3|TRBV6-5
TGTGCCAGCAGATTCTCGTTTAGCACAGATACGCAGTATTTT
CASRFSFSTDTQYF
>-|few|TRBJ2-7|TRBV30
TGTGCCTGGACAGGGAATACCTACGAGCAGTACTTC
CAWTGNTYEQYF
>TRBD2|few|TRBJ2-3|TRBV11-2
TGTGCCAGCAGCTTAGATTGGCGGGGGGGATACACAGATACGCAGTATTTT
CASSLDWRGGYTDTQYF
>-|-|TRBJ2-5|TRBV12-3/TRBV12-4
TGTGCCAGCAGCCACGGACAGCAAGAGACCCAGTACTTC
CASSHGQQETQYF
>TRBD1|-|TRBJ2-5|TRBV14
TGTGCCAGCAGCCCAGGGGACAGACAAGGAGAGACCCAGTACTTC
CASSPGDRQGETQYF
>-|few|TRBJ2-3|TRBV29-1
TGCAGCGTCAACGCCGGCGGGAGCACAGATACGCAGTATTTT
CSVNAGGSTDTQYF
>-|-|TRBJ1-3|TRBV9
TGTGCCAGCAGCTTACCACAGGGTTCTGGAAACACCATATATTTT
CASSLPQGSGNTIYF
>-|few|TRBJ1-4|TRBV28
TGTGCCAGCAGCCCGCGTGGGGCTCGGGAAAAACTGTTTTTT
CASSPRGAREKLFF
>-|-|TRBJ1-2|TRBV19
TGTGCCAGTAGTATGGTTATTGGGGCTGGCTACACCTTC
CASSMVIGAGYTF
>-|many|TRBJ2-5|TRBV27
TGTGCCAGCAGTACGAGGTACCAAGAGACCCAGTACTTC
CASSTRYQETQYF
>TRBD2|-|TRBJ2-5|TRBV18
TGTGCCAGCTCACCGACTAGCGGAGGACCAAGAGACGTCCAGTACTTC
CASSPTSGGPRDVQYF
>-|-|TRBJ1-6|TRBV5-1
TGCGCCAGCAGCTTGGACCCTAACTCCTATAATTCACCCCTCCACTTT
CASSLDPNSYNSPLHF
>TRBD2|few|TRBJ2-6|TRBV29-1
TGCAGCGCCCAAATAGCGGGGGGCCCTGGGGCCAACGTCCTGACTTTC
CSAQIAGGPGANVLTF
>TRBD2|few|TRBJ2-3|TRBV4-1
TGCGCCAGCAGCCAAGATCCAGCGGGGGGTCGCACAGATACGCAGTATTTT
CASSQDPAGGRTDTQYF
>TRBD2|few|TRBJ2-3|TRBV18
TGTGCCAGCTCACGACTAGCGGGGGCCGGGAGCACAGATACGCAGTATTTT
CASSRLAGAGSTDTQYF
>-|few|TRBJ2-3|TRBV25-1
TGTGCCAGCAGTGCTGCGGGCACAGATACGCAGTATTTT
CASSAAGTDTQYF